This T cell receptor beta chain derives from a study of human T cells and chemical hapten exposure. Study details: Epicutaneous patch tests delivered 0.01% DPC to the upper back, with evaluation at 6 days.

What the library attached to individual cDNA molecules were unique molecular identifiers. In the authors' methods: The median was roughly 95,000 TCRs per sample, ranging about 20,000 to 690,600. Each CDR3 protein gets one entry after TCRdb re-called the RACE reads with MiXCR. The V and J calls were not made by the authors but by TCRdb's processing. The table includes some 190,000 distinct CDR3 sequences, approximately 20% detected once. This clonotype was recorded a few times. The CDR3 runs 19 residues. The V and J ends lost 5 bases and 0 bases respectively, with 23 bases between them. Germline V gene data show CDR1 as SGHAT and CDR2 as FQNNGV. Time point here: patch test 1, 2 weeks after DPC sensitization. Sample treatment: therapeutic diphenylcyclopropenone sensitization with weekly scalp DPC. Ahead of each patch test application, blood was drawn.

The chain uses TRBV11-2 and TRBJ2-1; D may match TRBD1 or TRBD2 (6 bases each). This clonotype originated in a woman aged 50 to 60 with alopecia areata. Some clones in this sample may be carry-over from other donors' samples. Sequences were derived from whole blood, sampled in connection with sensitization to the hapten diphenylcyclopropenone (DPC). As DNA, the CDR3 is TGTGCCAGCAGCACACTTAGGGGGGCGGGCGGGCTCTCCTACAATGAGCAGTTCTTC. Its protein is CASSTLRGAGGLSYNEQFF.